This T cell receptor beta chain was captured in a study of long-term antiretroviral therapy in people with HIV. Running of the v3.0 immunoSEQ assay took place at survey level. Here immunoSEQ multiplex PCR was the method, and the copy in TCRdb shows in-frame clones only, minus some. The profile shows about 32,000 clones, around 94% of them singletons. This CDR3 is 16 amino acids long. Trimming stripped 3 bases from V and 4 bases from J, with 16 bases between. Germline V lookup: CDR1 SGHNT, CDR2 YENEEA. The sequencing used unsorted PBMCs, collected 4.1 years after starting antiretroviral therapy. The sequence derives from a woman in her 50s with HIV. The rearrangement uses TRBV11-3 and TRBJ2-1; weak D call: TRBD2 (6 bases). For the CDR3, the DNA is TGTGCCAGCAGCTTCAGCGGGCCAGGGAAGTACAATGAGCAGTTCTTC. Its protein is CASSFSGPGKYNEQFF.